Below are 19 T cell receptor beta chains sequenced from a single sample in a study of cytomegalovirus exposure and HLA in healthy donors. 13 Jbeta primers and 60 Vbeta primers were used for the PCR. Produced via immunoSEQ multiplex PCR; TCRdb's table is partial and in-frame only. The table shows 220,000 or so clones, with 80% to 85% occurring only once. The sequencing sample was made of PBMCs. These receptors were taken from a woman between 40 and 50 years old in good health and CMV-seronegative.

In DNA, the CDR3 is TGTGCCAGCAGTTCCCTAGCGGGAGGGCAGGAGCAGTACTTC. This gives the protein CASSSLAGGQEQYF. The chain couples TRBV28 to TRBJ2-5, with TRBD2 identical over 12 bases. Germline CDR1 and CDR2: MDHEN and SYDVKM. V gave up 4 bases and J gave up 11 bases; unmatched junction bases: 8. This CDR3 contains 14 residues.

The chain carries TRBV19 and TRBJ1-4; TRBD1 agrees at 9 bases. Germline assignment: CDR1 LNHDA and CDR2 SQIVND (reference sequence). The trim removed 6 bases at V and 0 bases at J, leaving 17 bases unmatched. The CDR3 contains 20 residues. The CDR3 coding sequence is TGTGCCAGTAGAAGTGCAAGAATGGGACAGGGCCCTTCAACTAATGAAAAACTGTTTTTT. The encoded protein is CASRSARMGQGPSTNEKLFF.

V is TRBV27 and J is TRBJ2-1; 8 positions match TRBD2. The V gene end was trimmed by 2 bases and the J gene end by 2 bases; junction bases not matched to a gene: 2. CDR3 length: 15 residues. Germline V CDR1 and CDR2: MNHEY, SMNVEV (reference sequence). The CDR3 here is CASSLEGLAYNEQFF. DNA of the CDR3: TGTGCCAGCAGTTTAGAGGGACTAGCCTACAATGAGCAGTTCTTC.

This clone was recorded once. This chain connects TRBV7-8 to TRBJ2-7; D might be TRBD2 (6 bases). Trimming pared 5 bases from V and 7 bases from J, leaving 12 bases between. Germline V gene sequence: CDR1 SGHVS, CDR2 FQNEAQ. The CDR3 consists of 12 residues. CDR3 DNA sequence: TGTGCCAGCAGCGATCATGGGAGGGAGCAGTACTTC. The encoded protein is CASSDHGREQYF.

This chain uses TRBV11-2 with TRBJ2-3; the D gene is possibly TRBD2 (6 bases). Germline V gene sequence: CDR1 SGHAT, CDR2 FQNNGV. This CDR3 has 19 residues. V was pared by 1 base and J by 2 bases, with 22 bases between. The CDR3 bases are TGTGCCAGCAGCTTAGCCCCGTTCGCCGGCGGGAAAAACACAGATACGCAGTATTTT. Translating it yields CASSLAPFAGGKNTDTQYF.

The rearrangement joins TRBV27 to TRBJ2-7; possibly TRBD2 for D (6 bases). Trimming cost V 4 bases and J 0 bases, with 13 bases left between them. This CDR3 is 15 amino acids long. CDR1 is MNHEY, CDR2 SMNVEV, per germline (reference sequence). CDR3 in amino acids: CASSSAGPPSYEQYF. CDR3 nucleotide sequence: TGTGCCAGCAGTTCAGCGGGTCCGCCCTCCTACGAGCAGTACTTC.

The chain links TRBV7-9 to TRBJ1-1; D is perhaps TRBD1 (5 bases). Germline V gives CDR1 SEHNR, CDR2 FQNEAQ (reference sequence). Trimming pared 1 base from V and 5 bases from J, leaving 14 bases between. This CDR3 is built from 15 residues. In DNA, the CDR3 is TGTGCCAGCAGCTTAGGGGGGAGGAGGGATACTGAAGCTTTCTTT. This codes for CASSLGGRRDTEAFF. Full variable domain (missing parts from reference TRBV7-9 and TRBJ1-1): DTGVSQNPRHKITKRGQNVTFRCDPISEHNRLYWYRQTLGQGPEFLTYFQNEAQLEKSRLLSDRFSAERPKGSFSTLEIQRTEQGDSAMYLCASSLGGRRDTEAFFGQGTRLTVV.

About this clone: One end of the junction fails to match germline, which may point to a read error. The V call is TRBV6-5, the J call TRBJ2-7; perhaps TRBD1 as D (5 bases). Looked up from germline, CDR1 is MNHEY and CDR2 is SVGAGI. There are 13 residues in the CDR3. CDR3 amino acids: CASSKTAPYGQYF. CDR3 nucleotides: TGTGCCAGCAGTAAGACAGCTCCCTACGGGCAGTACTTC.

This clone has more than one count but fewer than ten. The rearrangement uses TRBV6-5 and TRBJ2-7; 8 bases align to TRBD1. In germline, CDR1 is MNHEY, CDR2 SVGAGI. This CDR3 region has 15 residues. With V trimmed by 1 base and J by 0 bases, 2 bases remained unmatched. DNA of the CDR3: TGTGCCAGCAGTTACTGGACAGGGAACTCCTACGAGCAGTACTTC. This translates into CASSYWTGNSYEQYF.

The chain uses TRBV2 and TRBJ2-2; 10 bases fit TRBD2. The length of the CDR3 is 15 residues. V dropped 11 bases and J dropped 6; count of bases not matched to a gene: 12. Germline-derived CDR1 and CDR2 are SNHLY and FYNNEI. Written as DNA, the CDR3 is TGTGCCTTACGAAAGCGGGAGGGGGTGGCCGGGGAGCTGTTTTTT. This sequence encodes CALRKREGVAGELFF.

This chain uses TRBV5-4 with TRBJ2-2; 12 bases agree with TRBD2. With 6 bases clipped from V and 2 bases from J, the junction kept 5 bases outside the gene matches. Per the germline V gene, CDR1 is SGHNT and CDR2 is YYREEE (reference sequence). The CDR3 extends over 16 amino acids. This chain's CDR3 is CASTQGLAGNTGELFF. CDR3 nucleotides: TGTGCCAGCACCCAAGGACTAGCGGGAAACACCGGGGAGCTGTTTTTT.

The rearrangement links TRBV19 to TRBJ1-1; 8 bases agree with TRBD1. The CDR3 is made up of 16 amino acids. J gave up 0 bases and V 3 bases, and 6 bases lay outside the gene matches. Germline V gene data show CDR1 as LNHDA and CDR2 as SQIVND (reference sequence). CDR3 DNA sequence: TGTGCCAGTAGTATGGGTCAGGGGGCGATGAACACTGAAGCTTTCTTT. It is translated as CASSMGQGAMNTEAFF.

This clone has only one observation. For the CDR3, the DNA is TGTGCCAGCAGCAGGTCCGGCACTGAAGCTTTCTTT. This sequence encodes CASSRSGTEAFF. The rearrangement links TRBV6-5 to TRBJ1-1; D unclear. This CDR3 contains 12 residues. Germline lookup yields CDR1 MNHEY and CDR2 SVGAGI. Trimming removed 6 bases at V and 4 bases at J, with 9 bases between.

V is TRBV28 and J is TRBJ2-3, with D possibly being TRBD2 (6 bases). The CDR3 is 16 residues long. Germline V gene sequence: CDR1 MDHEN, CDR2 SYDVKM. V was clipped by 7 bases and J by 0 bases, with 17 bases between them. The CDR3 DNA follows: TGTGCCAGCAAACAATCACTAGCTCGGAGCACAGATACGCAGTATTTT. Protein sequence: CASKQSLARSTDTQYF.

The V call is TRBV6-6, the J call TRBJ2-1; 11 bases match TRBD2. With V trimmed by 4 bases and J by 10 bases, 9 bases remained unmatched. This CDR3 contains 15 residues. The germline V gene encodes CDR1 MNHNY and CDR2 SVGAGI (reference sequence). The CDR3 region is CASSFTSGSTWEQFF. DNA of the CDR3: TGTGCCAGCAGTTTCACTAGCGGGAGTACTTGGGAGCAGTTCTTC.

The rearrangement joins TRBV20-1 to TRBJ1-1; 7 nucleotides agree with TRBD1. CDR1 and CDR2 from the germline V gene are DFQATT and SNEGSKA (reference sequence). V lost 5 bases and J lost 6; bases outside the gene matches: 3. This CDR3 has 11 residues. In DNA form, the CDR3 reads TGCAGTGCTCTAGGGACAGCTGAAGCTTTCTTT. Its protein product is CSALGTAEAFF.

The chain joins TRBV20-1 to TRBJ2-7; D gene unclear. The CDR3 consists of 11 residues. Looked up from germline, CDR1 is DFQATT and CDR2 is SNEGSKA (reference sequence). V was cut by 6 bases and J by 3 bases, with 9 bases left in between. CDR3 bases: TGCAGTGCCAGACGCGGCTACGAGCAGTACTTC. This sequence encodes CSARRGYEQYF.

Comment on this clone: At the DNA level, this CDR3 is encoded by other sequences in the same sample as well. The genes are TRBV5-1 and TRBJ1-1; 8 bases agree with TRBD1. CDR1 is SGHRS, CDR2 YFSETQ, per germline. Germline trimming cut 0 bases from V and 4 bases from J; bases unmatched to any gene: 2. The length of the CDR3 is 14 residues. This CDR3 reads CASSLGQGLTEAFF. For the CDR3, the DNA is TGCGCCAGCAGCTTGGGACAGGGGCTCACTGAAGCTTTCTTT.

This clone was found a few times. This chain joins TRBV5-1 and TRBJ2-1; maybe TRBD2 (6 bases). CDR1 and CDR2 from the germline V gene are SGHRS and YFSETQ. V lost 4 bases and J lost 2, with 16 bases in between. The CDR3 length is 16 residues. The CDR3 DNA reads as TGCGCCAGCAGCCCGGAGGGCGGACCTCCCTACAATGAGCAGTTCTTC. The encoded protein is CASSPEGGPPYNEQFF. The whole variable domain, filled in from reference TRBV5-1 and TRBJ2-1, reads KAGVTQTPRYLIKTRGQQVTLSCSPISGHRSVSWYQQTPGQGLQFLFEYFSETQRNKGNFPGRFSGRQFSNSRSEMNVSTLELGDSALYLCASSPEGGPPYNEQFFGPGTRLTVL.